The 26 T cell receptor beta chains below were found in one sample sequenced in a study of early T cells in non-severe SARS-CoV-2 infection. MiXCR was run by TCRdb on the 5' RACE reads, yielding one entry per CDR3 protein. The data show around 44,000 distinct CDR3 sequences, about 5.7% seen once. The sequencing used whole blood, collected at baseline. The receptors were gathered from an adult who was a healthcare worker with PCR-confirmed SARS-CoV-2 infection or an uninfected control (not recorded which).

This clonotype was seen at least ten times. The chain joins TRBV20-1 to TRBJ2-5; a possible D gene is TRBD2 (5 bases). Per the germline V gene, CDR1 is DFQATT and CDR2 is SNEGSKA (reference sequence). The CDR3 has 12 amino acids. The germline V and J ends were trimmed by 7 bases and 5 bases, with 14 bases remaining between them. The CDR3 spells CSVVTGYETQYF. In DNA form, the CDR3 reads TGCAGTGTAGTAACGGGGTATGAGACCCAGTACTTC.

This clonotype has at least ten counts. The chain is built from TRBV7-2 and TRBJ2-5, with D possibly TRBD2 on 5 matching bases. The V gene lost 6 bases and the J gene lost 5 bases, with 13 bases spanning the gap. Per germline, CDR1 SGHTA and CDR2 FQGNSA. This CDR3 is built from 13 residues. DNA of the CDR3: TGTGCCAGCAGTGGACTCGTGTCTGAGACCCAGTACTTC. The encoded protein is CASSGLVSETQYF.

This clonotype was detected a few times. The DNA of the CDR3 is TGCAGCGCTCTCGCCCGAGTGGGGGGCATAAGTGAAGCTTTCTTT. Protein product: CSALARVGGISEAFF. The chain carries TRBV29-1 and TRBJ1-1, with TRBD1 as a possible D gene (6 bases). CDR1 and CDR2 (germline): SQVTM, ANQGSEA. The V and J ends lost 7 bases and 7 bases respectively, with 25 bases between them. This CDR3 contains 15 residues.

The chain is built from TRBV6-6 and TRBJ2-1, with a weak D call TRBD1 (5 bases). The CDR3 has 13 amino acids. The V and J ends lost 10 bases and 6 bases respectively, with 16 bases between them. The germline V gene has CDR1 MNHNY and CDR2 SVGAGI (reference sequence). The CDR3 loop is CATRVPETNEQFF. The CDR3, as DNA: TGTGCCACCAGGGTCCCCGAGACCAATGAGCAGTTCTTC.

This clonotype was recorded many times. The V gene is TRBV27, the J gene TRBJ1-6; 7 bases align to TRBD1. V lost 4 bases and J lost 8; bases outside the gene matches: 11. The CDR3 is 16 amino acids. Germline CDR1 and CDR2: MNHEY and SMNVEV (reference sequence). CDR3 nucleotides: TGTGCCAGCAGTTCCCCCTGGGGGGACAGACATTCACCCCTCCACTTT. Amino acid sequence: CASSSPWGDRHSPLHF.

This clonotype qualifies as medium-sized. The chain recombines TRBV27 with TRBJ1-1, with no clear D. V was trimmed by 5 bases and J by 0 bases, leaving 10 bases between them. CDR1 MNHEY and CDR2 SMNVEV come from the germline V gene (reference sequence). CDR3 length: 14 residues. CDR3 nucleotides: TGTGCCAGCAGTCCACAGCGTATGAACACTGAAGCTTTCTTT. It codes for CASSPQRMNTEAFF.

This clonotype was found many times. V and J are TRBV12-3 or TRBV12-4 and TRBJ1-5; 7 nucleotides line up with TRBD1. V lost 7 bases, J lost 6 bases, and 9 bases stayed unmatched. This CDR3 region has 14 residues. Here the CDR3 DNA reads TGTGCCAGCACTCAAGCAGGGGGGTCTCAGCCCCAGCATTTT. Translation: CASTQAGGSQPQHF.

This clonotype has a count of ten or more. The chain has TRBV6-2 or TRBV6-3 and TRBJ2-7; D remains ambiguous. The CDR3 is made up of 15 amino acids. The germline V gene has CDR1 MNHEY and CDR2 SVGEGT. The V end lost 2 bases, the J end lost 3 bases, and 14 bases lay between the germline ends. For the CDR3, the DNA is TGTGCCAGCAGTTACCGGACCGACTCGGTCTACGAGCAGTACTTC. It codes for CASSYRTDSVYEQYF.

In nucleotides, the CDR3 is TGTGCCAGCAGCTCGTTGGGACAGGGAGGCGAGCAGTACTTC. Its protein product is CASSSLGQGGEQYF. The chain couples TRBV5-4 to TRBJ2-7; TRBD1 matches 9 bases. Germline CDR1 and CDR2: SGHNT and YYREEE (reference sequence). Unmatched junction bases numbered 7, after V lost 3 bases and J lost 6 bases. The CDR3 totals 14 residues.

This clonotype was recorded many times. The chain recombines TRBV9 with TRBJ2-2; D is perhaps TRBD1 or TRBD2 (5 bases each). The germline CDR1 and CDR2 sequences are SGDLS and YYNGEE. V shed 1 base and J shed 3 bases, with 10 bases lying between them. The CDR3 spans 15 residues. CDR3 sequence: CASSVQGEYTGELFF. DNA for the CDR3: TGTGCCAGCAGCGTACAAGGGGAGTACACCGGGGAGCTGTTTTTT.

This clonotype occurred many times. The chain recombines TRBV11-2 with TRBJ2-1; D call uncertain. The CDR3 contains 13 residues. Germline CDR1 is SGHAT and CDR2 is FQNNGV. With 1 base removed from V and 6 bases from J, the gap between germline ends came to 7 bases. The CDR3 region has the DNA TGTGCCAGCAGCTTAGGCCCGGCCAATGAGCAGTTCTTC. Encoded protein: CASSLGPANEQFF.

The CDR3 sequence is CASSFGGAVRLQETQYF. In DNA form, the CDR3 reads TGTGCCAGCAGTTTCGGAGGGGCAGTCCGCCTCCAAGAGACCCAGTACTTC. The chain links TRBV6-2 or TRBV6-3 to TRBJ2-5, with D perhaps matching TRBD2 (6 bases). The CDR3 spans 17 residues. Trimming removed 4 bases at V and 1 base at J, with 19 bases between. CDR1 and CDR2 (germline): MNHEY, SVGEGT.

There are many counts of this clonotype. The chain carries TRBV21-1 and TRBJ1-4; the table's D gene call, TRBD1, was not cross checked with the DNA. TRBV21-1 is reported as a pseudogene. This CDR3 is 17 amino acids long. CDR3 residues: CASSLPGQAEGDEKLFF. CDR3 sequence (DNA): TGTGCCAGCAGCTTGCCGGGACAGGCAGAAGGAGATGAAAAACTGTTTTTT.

The CDR3 DNA sequence: TGTGCCACCAGGACTAGCGGGTACGAGCAGTACTTC. Amino acid sequence: CATRTSGYEQYF. The chain carries TRBV24-1 and TRBJ2-7, with 10 bases aligning to TRBD2. Germline values: CDR1 KGHDR, CDR2 SFDVKD. The CDR3 has 12 amino acids. Unmatched junction bases numbered 0, after V lost 7 bases and J lost 4 bases.

This clonotype was seen only a few times. V gene TRBV19 combines with J gene TRBJ2-7; 9 bases are a match to TRBD2. The CDR3 is 14 amino acids. After removal of 4 bases from V and 0 bases from J, the junction contained 1 base not matched to a gene. Germline CDR1 is LNHDA and CDR2 is SQIVND (reference sequence). CDR3: CASSRAGGSYEQYF. DNA for the CDR3: TGTGCCAGTAGTAGAGCGGGGGGCTCCTACGAGCAGTACTTC.

This clonotype showed up just a few times. This sequence joins TRBV6-1 and TRBJ1-6; D not certain. V dropped 10 bases and J dropped 4 bases, with 11 bases sitting between them. Germline loops: CDR1 MNHNS, CDR2 SASEGT. The CDR3 runs to 13 residues. CDR3 sequence: CATLTGYNSPLHF. In nucleotides, the CDR3 is TGTGCCACCCTTACGGGATATAATTCACCCCTCCACTTT.

This clonotype has only a few counts. The chain links TRBV4-3 to TRBJ2-2; D may correspond to TRBD1 or TRBD2 (5 bases each). Trimming removed 3 bases from V and 5 bases from J, with 7 bases in between. CDR3 length: 13 residues. CDR1 LGHNA and CDR2 YSLEER come from the germline V gene. The CDR3 DNA sequence: TGCGCCAGCAGCCAGGGGGAAACCGGGGAGCTGTTTTTT. Amino acids: CASSQGETGELFF.

This rearrangement joins TRBV27 to TRBJ1-4, with 8 bases fitting TRBD1. CDR1 is MNHEY, CDR2 SMNVEV, per germline (reference sequence). V was clipped by 5 bases and J by 5 bases; unmatched bases: 13. CDR3 length: 17 residues. The CDR3, as DNA: TGTGCCAGCAGTCATACCCGAGGACAGGGCCCGAATGAAAAACTGTTTTTT. Translating gives CASSHTRGQGPNEKLFF.

This clonotype was recorded many times. The gene calls are TRBV29-1 and TRBJ2-1; D is ambiguous. Trimming cost V 4 bases and J 6 bases, with 10 bases left between them. Germline V gene sequence: CDR1 SQVTM, CDR2 ANQGSEA. CDR3 size: 12 residues. CDR3 in amino acids: CSVVSPPNEQFF. CDR3 sequence (DNA): TGCAGCGTTGTCAGCCCCCCCAATGAGCAGTTCTTC.

This clonotype was detected many times. The V and J genes are TRBV7-2 and TRBJ2-7, with 9 bases identical to TRBD2. Per the germline V gene, CDR1 is SGHTA and CDR2 is FQGNSA. The junction had 5 bases not matched to a gene; V was cut back by 2 bases and J by 3 bases. The CDR3 extends over 15 amino acids. CDR3: CASSLRGGDHYEQYF. CDR3 sequence (DNA): TGTGCCAGCAGCTTACGCGGGGGGGACCACTACGAGCAGTACTTC.

A few counts support this clonotype. The V call is TRBV7-2, the J call TRBJ2-1; TRBD2 matches at 13 bases. Looked up from germline, CDR1 is SGHTA and CDR2 is FQGNSA. The trim removed 5 bases at V and 7 bases at J, leaving 5 bases unmatched. The CDR3 loop spans 15 amino acids. The CDR3 here is CASSDGLAGVNEQFF. The CDR3 nucleotides read TGTGCCAGCAGCGATGGACTAGCGGGAGTGAATGAGCAGTTCTTC.

This clonotype was seen many times. The rearrangement joins TRBV14 to TRBJ2-3; TRBD2 matches 14 bases. Trimming at V came to 0 bases and at J to 2 bases, leaving 10 bases not matched to a gene. The length of the CDR3 is 20 residues. In germline, CDR1 is SGHDN, CDR2 FVKESK. CDR3 nucleotide sequence: TGTGCCAGCAGCCAAGATCCGGGACTAGCGGGAGCACCTTCCACAGATACGCAGTATTTT. Amino acid sequence: CASSQDPGLAGAPSTDTQYF.

This clonotype was observed a few times. This chain uses TRBV30 with TRBJ2-5; 7 positions agree with TRBD2. This CDR3 has 13 amino acids. J lost 3 bases, V lost 2 bases, and 3 bases had no gene match. Germline assignment: CDR1 GTSNPN and CDR2 SVGIG (reference sequence). The CDR3 is CAWSRRGKETQYF. CDR3 DNA sequence: TGTGCCTGGAGTAGGCGGGGGAAAGAGACCCAGTACTTC.

The table lists this clonotype with a few counts. The chain uses TRBV29-1 and TRBJ2-1; no reliable D call. The germline CDR1 and CDR2 sequences are SQVTM and ANQGSEA. This CDR3 has 18 residues. The V gene lost 3 bases and the J gene lost 5 bases, with 26 bases spanning the gap. This chain's CDR3 is CSVDGLDITLLGNNEQFF. CDR3 bases: TGCAGCGTTGATGGGTTAGACATTACTCTTTTGGGTAACAATGAGCAGTTCTTC.

This clonotype was observed a handful of times. The rearrangement uses TRBV12-3 or TRBV12-4 and TRBJ2-1, with D maybe TRBD1 (6 bases). The V gene lost 2 bases and the J gene lost 9 bases, with 14 bases spanning the gap. The CDR3 spans 14 residues. The CDR3 loop reads CASSLSTGWREQFF. The CDR3 region has the DNA TGTGCCAGCAGTTTAAGTACAGGGTGGCGTGAGCAGTTCTTC.

This clonotype was counted a few times. This rearrangement joins TRBV25-1 to TRBJ1-1; D gene unclear. Germline CDR1 MGHDK, CDR2 SYGVNS. V lost 6 bases to trimming and J lost 3 bases, with 8 bases between them. This CDR3 has 12 residues. Here the CDR3 reads CASRRGDTEAFF. The CDR3 region has the DNA TGTGCCAGCAGACGCGGGGACACTGAAGCTTTCTTT. Based on the CDR3 plus reference TRBV25-1 and TRBJ1-1, the full variable domain is EADIYQTPRYLVIGTGKKITLECSQTMGHDKMYWYQQDPGMELHLIHYSYGVNSTEKGDLSSESTVSRIRTEHFPLTLESARPSHTSQYLCASRRGDTEAFFGQGTRLTVV.